These 5 T cell receptor beta chains came from one sample sequenced in a study of blood T cells in healthy people across ages. Through a sample-barcoded 5' primer and a J-beta primer mix, a second PCR was run for 7 to 11 cycles. TCRdb called the 5' RACE reads again in MiXCR, with one record for every CDR3 protein. Of over 500,000 distinct CDR3 sequences listed, roughly half are singletons. Sequenced: blood. These receptors originate from an elderly woman in good health.

This clonotype was seen repeatedly, ten times or more. The chain recombines TRBV29-1 with TRBJ2-7, with 7 bases aligning to TRBD1. CDR1 is SQVTM, CDR2 ANQGSEA, per germline. Trimming cost V 7 bases and J 0 bases; bases outside gene matches: 3. The CDR3 is 12 amino acids. The CDR3 DNA sequence: TGCAGCGCCCGGGACAGCTCCTACGAGCAGTACTTC. Amino acids: CSARDSSYEQYF.

The V and J genes are TRBV2 and TRBJ1-5; possible D gene TRBD1, 5 bases. V lost 7 bases, J lost 7 bases, and 14 bases lay in between. Germline V lookup: CDR1 SNHLY, CDR2 FYNNEI. CDR3 length equals 13 residues. The CDR3: CASTGLSRQPQHF. CDR3 sequence (DNA): TGTGCCAGCACAGGGCTTTCACGCCAGCCCCAGCATTTT. The full variable domain, its missing parts supplied by reference TRBV2 and TRBJ1-5, is EPEVTQTPSHQVTQMGQEVILRCVPISNHLYFYWYRQILGQKVEFLVSFYNNEISEKSEIFDDQFSVERPDGSNFTLKIRSTKLEDSAMYFCASTGLSRQPQHFGDGTRLSIL.

The V gene is TRBV28, the J gene TRBJ2-1, with 10 bases fitting TRBD2. The V gene end was trimmed by 4 bases and the J gene end by 9 bases; junction bases not matched to a gene: 9. Germline CDR1 is MDHEN and CDR2 is SYDVKM. There are 15 residues in the CDR3. CDR3 sequence reads: CASSSQREGPPEQFF. The CDR3 DNA is TGTGCCAGCAGTTCCCAGCGGGAGGGACCACCTGAGCAGTTCTTC.

This sequence joins TRBV7-8 and TRBJ2-3; D remains unclear. CDR3 length: 15 amino acids. V was cut by 0 bases and J by 3 bases, with 10 bases left in between. Germline V CDR1 and CDR2: SGHVS, FQNEAQ. CDR3 nucleotide sequence: TGTGCCAGCAGCTTAGCTAACCATAGAACAGATACGCAGTATTTT. This translates into CASSLANHRTDTQYF.

The V gene is TRBV5-5, the J gene TRBJ2-7, with 10 bases matching TRBD1. Germline V gives CDR1 SGHKS, CDR2 YYEKEE (reference sequence). CDR3 size: 14 residues. Unmatched junction bases numbered 4, after V lost 5 bases and J lost 2 bases. The CDR3 bases are TGTGCCAGCAGAAAGACAGGGGGCCCCTACGAGCAGTACTTC. It specifies CASRKTGGPYEQYF.